These 2 T cell receptor beta chains came from one sample sequenced in a study of CD8+CD57+ T cells in acquired aplastic anemia. Patients sequenced had flow cytometry evidence of CD8+CD57+ cell expansion. The study profiled TCR beta VDJ and CDR3 using genomic DNA as template. TCRdb used MiXCR to reprocess the reads, holding one entry per CDR3 protein. The data hold a few hundred thousand distinct CDR3 sequences, with approximately 32% observed a single time. Sample: sorted CD4+, CD8+, or CD8+CD57+ T cells (not recorded which) from PBMCs. These TCRs come from a human donor with aplastic anemia.

This clonotype came up a few times. The chain uses TRBV19 and TRBJ2-2, with TRBD2 matching over 13 bases. With 5 bases clipped from V and 5 bases from J, the junction kept 11 bases outside the gene matches. From germline, CDR1 is LNHDA and CDR2 SQIVND (reference sequence). CDR3 length: 18 residues. The CDR3 bases are TGTGCCAGTAGTTTCGACGGACTAGCGGGAGTAGGTACCGGGGAGCTGTTTTTT. It is translated as CASSFDGLAGVGTGELFF.

Many counts were recorded for this clonotype. The rearrangement links TRBV9 to TRBJ1-1; a possible D gene is TRBD1 (5 bases). Germline V gene data show CDR1 as SGDLS and CDR2 as YYNGEE. With 0 bases removed from V and 0 bases from J, the gap between germline ends came to 9 bases. CDR3 length: 15 residues. The DNA for the CDR3 is TGTGCCAGCAGCGTAGAGACGGACATGAACACTGAAGCTTTCTTT. As protein: CASSVETDMNTEAFF.